This T cell receptor beta chain was sequenced for a study of OX40 agonist ivuxolimab in advanced cancers. Study details: Three patients had partial responses: one hepatocellular carcinoma, two cutaneous melanoma.

Regarding the study as a whole: Among the lowest peripheral clonal expansion occurred in 0.1-3.0 mg/kg partial responders.

Clones were read by immunoSEQ multiplex PCR, and TCRdb kept only the in-frame ones, dropping some. The sample lists roughly 54,000 clones; approximately 90% were seen once. On this clone itself: What it recognizes is unknown.

The CDR3 runs 20 residues. V lost 4 bases and J 3 bases, leaving 31 bases between the germline ends. From germline, CDR1 is SGHTA and CDR2 FQGTGA. The TCR was taken from an adult with an advanced solid tumor such as melanoma, head and neck, liver or kidney cancer. This specimen was CD4+ or CD8+ T cells sorted from blood, taken in a trial of the OX40 agonist ivuxolimab. The chain couples TRBV7-3 to TRBJ2-7; possibly TRBD1 or TRBD2 for D (6 bases each). The CDR3 spells CASSSRRGHNLVGRHYEQYF. DNA of the CDR3: TGTGCCAGCAGCTCACGGAGGGGACACAACCTTGTTGGCCGTCACTACGAGCAGTACTTC.